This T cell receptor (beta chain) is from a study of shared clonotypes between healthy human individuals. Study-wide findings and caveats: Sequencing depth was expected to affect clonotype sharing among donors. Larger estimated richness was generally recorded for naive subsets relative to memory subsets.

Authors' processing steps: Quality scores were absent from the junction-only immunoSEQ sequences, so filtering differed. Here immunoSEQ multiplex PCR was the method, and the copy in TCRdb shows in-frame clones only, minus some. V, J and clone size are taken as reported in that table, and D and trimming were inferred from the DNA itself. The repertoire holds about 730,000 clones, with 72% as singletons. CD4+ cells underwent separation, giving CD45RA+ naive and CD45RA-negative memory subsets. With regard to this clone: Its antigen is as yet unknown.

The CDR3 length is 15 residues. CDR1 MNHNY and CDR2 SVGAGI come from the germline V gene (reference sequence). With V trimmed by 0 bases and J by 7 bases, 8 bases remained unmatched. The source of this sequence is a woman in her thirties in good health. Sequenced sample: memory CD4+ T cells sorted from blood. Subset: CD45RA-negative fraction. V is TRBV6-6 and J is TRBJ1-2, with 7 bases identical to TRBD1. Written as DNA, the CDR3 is TGTGCCAGCAGTTACTCGAAGGGGCAGGGGGGTGGCTACACCTTC. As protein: CASSYSKGQGGGYTF.